The subject of this entry is one T cell receptor beta chain. The data belong to a study of blood T cell repertoires in COVID-19. Study details: Italy, Spain and the United States were the sources of the convalescent and acute COVID-19 samples. PBMCs, B-cell-depleted T cells, or T cells provided the cDNA or gDNA that made up the material.

Germline CDR1 and CDR2: SEHNR and FQNEAQ (reference sequence). Trimming shortened V by 1 base and J by 2 bases, and 9 bases separated the two germline ends. The CDR3 contains 15 residues. Original data processing: Amplification of reference gene primers was used by the study to estimate nucleated cell counts. Some clones are missing from TCRdb's copy, which holds only in-frame ones; the method was immunoSEQ multiplex PCR. That table gives V, J and clone size, and the DNA gave D and trimming. The repertoire holds 250,000 to 350,000 clones, approximately 88% seen once, with 5.5% to 8.5% in the top ten.

This chain joins TRBV7-9 and TRBJ2-1; a weak D match, TRBD1 (6 bases). The TCR comes from a woman aged 25-40 years who had recovered from COVID-19. Sequenced sample: peripheral blood. The CDR3 loop is CASSLDRVTYNEQFF. The CDR3 DNA reads as TGTGCCAGCAGCTTAGACAGGGTTACCTACAATGAGCAGTTCTTC.